This T cell receptor (beta chain) was documented in a study of cytomegalovirus exposure and HLA in healthy donors. PCR employed 60 Vbeta and 13 Jbeta primers. Some clones are missing from TCRdb's copy, which holds only in-frame ones; the method was immunoSEQ multiplex PCR. The sample records fewer than 120,000 clones, around 83% being singletons. The germline gives CDR1 SGHRS, CDR2 YFSETQ. There are 14 residues in the CDR3. Trimming stripped 4 bases from V and 3 bases from J, with 10 bases between. The J gene is TRBJ1-4, the V gene TRBV5-1, with D tentatively TRBD1 (6 bases). The TCR originated in a woman between 55 and 75 years old in good health and CMV-seropositive. Sequenced input: PBMCs. The CDR3 DNA reads as TGCGCCAGCAGCCCCGGGACACCTAATGAAAAACTGTTTTTT. Its translation: CASSPGTPNEKLFF.